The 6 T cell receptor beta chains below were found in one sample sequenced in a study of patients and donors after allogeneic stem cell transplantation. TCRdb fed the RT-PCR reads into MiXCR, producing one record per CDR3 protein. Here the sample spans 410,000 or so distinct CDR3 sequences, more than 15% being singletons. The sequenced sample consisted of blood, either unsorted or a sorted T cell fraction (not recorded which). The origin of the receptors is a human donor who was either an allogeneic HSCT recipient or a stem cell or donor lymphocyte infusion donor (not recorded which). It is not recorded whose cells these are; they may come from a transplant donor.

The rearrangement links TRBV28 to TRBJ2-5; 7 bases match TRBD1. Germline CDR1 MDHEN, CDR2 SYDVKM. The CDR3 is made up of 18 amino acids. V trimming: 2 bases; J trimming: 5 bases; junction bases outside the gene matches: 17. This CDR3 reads CASSLKSWVAGGLETQYF. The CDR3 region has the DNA TGTGCCAGCAGTTTAAAATCCTGGGTGGCAGGGGGTTTGGAGACCCAGTACTTC.

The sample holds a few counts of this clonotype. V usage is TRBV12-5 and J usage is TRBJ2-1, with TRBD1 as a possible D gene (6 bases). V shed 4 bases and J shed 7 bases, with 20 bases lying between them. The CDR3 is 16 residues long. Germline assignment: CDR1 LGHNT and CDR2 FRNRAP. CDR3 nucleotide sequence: TGTGCTAGTGGTTCCCTTGTGGGTAGGGGGATGAATGAGCAGTTCTTC. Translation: CASGSLVGRGMNEQFF.

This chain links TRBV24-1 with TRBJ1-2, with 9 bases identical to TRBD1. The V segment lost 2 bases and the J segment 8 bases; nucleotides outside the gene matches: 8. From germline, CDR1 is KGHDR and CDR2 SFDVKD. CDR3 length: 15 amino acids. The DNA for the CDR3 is TGTGCCACCAGTGATTCGACAACAGGGGGCGAGGGCTACACCTTC. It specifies CATSDSTTGGEGYTF.

The CDR3 DNA is TGTGCCAGCAGCTTCCTTCCCGGTAAAAACATTCAGTACTTC. Translating it yields CASSFLPGKNIQYF. J is TRBJ2-4 and V is TRBV11-3; D not resolved. Trimming shortened V by 3 bases and J by 4 bases, and 10 bases separated the two germline ends. CDR1 and CDR2 (germline): SGHNT, YENEEA. The CDR3 length is 14 residues. The variable domain in full, with the rest retrieved from reference TRBV11-3 and TRBJ2-4, is EAGVVQSPRYKIIEKKQPVAFWCNPISGHNTLYWYLQNLGQGPELLIRYENEEAVDDSQLPKDRFSAERLKGVDSTLKIQPAELGDSAVYLCASSFLPGKNIQYFGAGTRLSVL.

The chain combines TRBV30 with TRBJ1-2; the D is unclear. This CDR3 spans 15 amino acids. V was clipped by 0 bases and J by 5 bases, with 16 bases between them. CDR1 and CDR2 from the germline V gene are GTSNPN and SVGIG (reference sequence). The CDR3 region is CAWSVPSEGWYGYTF. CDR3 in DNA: TGTGCCTGGAGTGTACCCTCGGAGGGCTGGTATGGCTACACCTTC. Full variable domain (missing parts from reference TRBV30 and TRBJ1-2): SQTIHQWPATLVQPVGSPLSLECTVEGTSNPNLYWYRQAAGRGLQLLFYSVGIGQISSEVPQNLSASRPQDRQFILSSKKLLLSDSGFYLCAWSVPSEGWYGYTFGSGTRLTVV.

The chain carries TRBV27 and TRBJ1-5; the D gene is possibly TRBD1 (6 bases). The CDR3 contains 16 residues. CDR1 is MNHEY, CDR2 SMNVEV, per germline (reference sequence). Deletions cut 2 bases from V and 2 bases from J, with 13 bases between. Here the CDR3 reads CASSLRDMGRNQPQHF. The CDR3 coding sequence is TGTGCCAGCAGTTTACGGGACATGGGGCGCAATCAGCCCCAGCATTTT.